A selection of T cell receptor beta chains follows, all from one sample in a study of vaccination and CD4 T cells after COVID-19. TCRdb fed the PCR reads into MiXCR, producing one record per CDR3 protein. The table records about 20,000 distinct CDR3 sequences, around 60% of them present only once. Their antigens are not known. Material for sequencing was CD4+ T cells from blood, cultured in vitro. Receptor source: a human donor who had recovered from COVID-19. CDR3s include the opening cysteine and the closing phenylalanine or tryptophan. The order of the fields is CDR3 protein, CDR3 DNA, D gene, V gene, clone size, J gene. The D gene is left open where the match is weak. A row's size may be missing; if present it is once, few, many or a size class.

CDR3 protein: CASRIRTGASSFF
CDR3 DNA: TGTGCCAGCAGGATACGAACAGGGGCTAGTTCGTTCTTC
D gene: TRBD1
V gene: TRBV10-3
clone size: -
J gene: TRBJ2-1

CDR3 protein: CASSLDTAEKNHEKLFF
CDR3 DNA: TGTGCCAGCAGCTTAGATACGGCAGAGAAGAATCATGAAAAACTGTTTTTT
D gene: -
V gene: TRBV11-3
clone size: once
J gene: TRBJ1-4

CDR3 protein: CANSLRGNQPQHF
CDR3 DNA: TGTGCCAATAGCCTCAGGGGGAATCAGCCCCAGCATTTT
D gene: TRBD1
V gene: TRBV6-1
clone size: -
J gene: TRBJ1-5

CDR3 protein: CASSYRDSGNTIYF
CDR3 DNA: TGTGCCAGCAGCTACCGGGACTCTGGAAACACCATATATTTT
D gene: -
V gene: TRBV5-5
clone size: -
J gene: TRBJ1-3

CDR3 protein: CASSSDHYEQYF
CDR3 DNA: TGTGCCAGCAGTAGCGATCACTACGAGCAGTACTTC
D gene: -
V gene: TRBV28
clone size: -
J gene: TRBJ2-7

CDR3 protein: CASSYIGTTDTQYF
CDR3 DNA: TGTGCCAGCAGTTACATAGGCACCACAGATACGCAGTATTTT
D gene: -
V gene: TRBV6-2/TRBV6-3
clone size: -
J gene: TRBJ2-3

CDR3 protein: CASSGGQGLSQPQHF
CDR3 DNA: TGTGCCAGCAGTGGGGGACAGGGTTTGAGTCAGCCCCAGCATTTT
D gene: TRBD1
V gene: TRBV12-3/TRBV12-4
clone size: -
J gene: TRBJ1-5

CDR3 protein: CASGWTSQETQYF
CDR3 DNA: TGTGCCAGCGGATGGACTAGCCAAGAGACCCAGTACTTC
D gene: TRBD2
V gene: TRBV5-4
clone size: -
J gene: TRBJ2-5

CDR3 protein: CASSLRGRGVSNQPQHF
CDR3 DNA: TGTGCCAGCAGTTTAAGAGGGAGGGGAGTTAGCAATCAGCCCCAGCATTTT
D gene: -
V gene: TRBV12-3/TRBV12-4
clone size: once
J gene: TRBJ1-5

CDR3 protein: CASSPESTVNTEAFF
CDR3 DNA: TGTGCCAGCAGTCCGGAATCGACAGTGAACACTGAAGCTTTCTTT
D gene: -
V gene: TRBV6-1
clone size: -
J gene: TRBJ1-1

CDR3 protein: CASSRGQGMYGYTF
CDR3 DNA: TGTGCCAGCAGCCGCGGACAGGGGATGTATGGCTACACCTTC
D gene: TRBD1
V gene: TRBV6-1
clone size: -
J gene: TRBJ1-2

CDR3 protein: CASSRGQAYGYTF
CDR3 DNA: TGTGCCAGCAGCCGGGGGCAGGCGTATGGCTACACCTTC
D gene: -
V gene: TRBV7-3
clone size: few
J gene: TRBJ1-2

CDR3 protein: CASRSPQGGSPLHF
CDR3 DNA: TGTGCCAGTAGAAGTCCCCAGGGAGGTTCACCCCTCCACTTT
D gene: -
V gene: TRBV19
clone size: -
J gene: TRBJ1-6

CDR3 protein: CASSSTGTDYGYTF
CDR3 DNA: TGTGCCAGCAGTTCGACCGGGACGGACTATGGCTACACCTTC
D gene: -
V gene: TRBV6-5
clone size: few
J gene: TRBJ1-2

CDR3 protein: CASRLRQGGGYTF
CDR3 DNA: TGTGCCAGCAGATTAAGACAGGGGGGTGGCTACACCTTC
D gene: TRBD1
V gene: TRBV7-3
clone size: few
J gene: TRBJ1-2

CDR3 protein: CSARDTSGETQYF
CDR3 DNA: TGCAGTGCTAGAGATACTAGCGGGGAGACCCAGTACTTC
D gene: TRBD2
V gene: TRBV20-1
clone size: -
J gene: TRBJ2-5

CDR3 protein: CASSFTIPAFF
CDR3 DNA: TGTGCCAGCAGCTTCACAATACCAGCTTTCTTT
D gene: -
V gene: TRBV7-3
clone size: -
J gene: TRBJ1-1

CDR3 protein: CASRVSRTGGSETQYF
CDR3 DNA: TGTGCCAGCAGGGTTAGCCGTACAGGGGGGTCAGAGACCCAGTACTTC
D gene: TRBD1
V gene: TRBV6-8
clone size: few
J gene: TRBJ2-5

CDR3 protein: CASSEPAGDGYEQYF
CDR3 DNA: TGTGCCAGCAGTGAACCGGCAGGGGACGGATACGAGCAGTACTTC
D gene: -
V gene: TRBV25-1
clone size: few
J gene: TRBJ2-7

CDR3 protein: CASSFQGGYEQFF
CDR3 DNA: TGTGCCAGCAGTTTCCAGGGCGGCTATGAGCAGTTCTTC
D gene: -
V gene: TRBV28
clone size: -
J gene: TRBJ2-1

CDR3 protein: CAWSAYDRNTEAFF
CDR3 DNA: TGTGCCTGGAGTGCTTACGACAGGAACACTGAAGCTTTCTTT
D gene: -
V gene: TRBV30
clone size: few
J gene: TRBJ1-1

CDR3 protein: CASGGSGTITDTQYF
CDR3 DNA: TGTGCCAGCGGAGGTAGCGGGACGATCACAGATACGCAGTATTTT
D gene: TRBD2
V gene: TRBV6-1
clone size: once
J gene: TRBJ2-3

CDR3 protein: CASSWRISNQPQHF
CDR3 DNA: TGTGCCAGCAGTTGGCGAATTAGCAATCAGCCCCAGCATTTT
D gene: -
V gene: TRBV6-2/TRBV6-3
clone size: few
J gene: TRBJ1-5

CDR3 protein: CASSFRGPQHF
CDR3 DNA: TGTGCCAGCAGTTTCCGGGGGCCCCAGCATTTT
D gene: -
V gene: TRBV6-5
clone size: -
J gene: TRBJ1-5

CDR3 protein: CASSPSGGQGTNYGYTF
CDR3 DNA: TGTGCCAGCAGTCCCTCAGGGGGGCAGGGGACTAACTATGGCTACACCTTC
D gene: TRBD1
V gene: TRBV6-1
clone size: -
J gene: TRBJ1-2

CDR3 protein: CASSVRGAEQYF
CDR3 DNA: TGTGCCAGCAGTGTGAGGGGCGCCGAGCAGTACTTC
D gene: -
V gene: TRBV12-3/TRBV12-4
clone size: -
J gene: TRBJ2-7

CDR3 protein: CASRQGAMNTEAFF
CDR3 DNA: TGTGCCAGCAGACAGGGAGCGATGAACACTGAAGCTTTCTTT
D gene: -
V gene: TRBV5-4
clone size: few
J gene: TRBJ1-1

CDR3 protein: CASRDYGQANYGYTF
CDR3 DNA: TGTGCCAGCAGGGACTACGGACAGGCTAACTATGGCTACACCTTC
D gene: TRBD1
V gene: TRBV27
clone size: -
J gene: TRBJ1-2

CDR3 protein: CASSRQFKELFF
CDR3 DNA: TGTGCCAGCAGTCGACAGTTTAAGGAACTGTTTTTT
D gene: -
V gene: TRBV28
clone size: -
J gene: TRBJ1-4

CDR3 protein: CSARNPSGSSETQYF
CDR3 DNA: TGCAGTGCTAGAAACCCTAGCGGGAGTTCTGAGACCCAGTACTTC
D gene: TRBD2
V gene: TRBV20-1
clone size: -
J gene: TRBJ2-5

CDR3 protein: CSATRDRGNQPQHF
CDR3 DNA: TGCAGTGCCACCCGGGACAGGGGCAATCAGCCCCAGCATTTT
D gene: TRBD1
V gene: TRBV20-1
clone size: -
J gene: TRBJ1-5

CDR3 protein: CSAGDYSSTDTQYF
CDR3 DNA: TGCAGTGCCGGGGACTATTCTAGCACAGATACGCAGTATTTT
D gene: TRBD2
V gene: TRBV20-1
clone size: -
J gene: TRBJ2-3

CDR3 protein: CASSDPGGLLTQYF
CDR3 DNA: TGTGCCAGCAGTGACCCGGGAGGCCTCCTGACCCAGTACTTC
D gene: TRBD2
V gene: TRBV25-1
clone size: few
J gene: TRBJ2-5

CDR3 protein: CATSRAGYEQYF
CDR3 DNA: TGTGCCACCAGCAGAGCAGGGTACGAGCAGTACTTC
D gene: -
V gene: TRBV15
clone size: -
J gene: TRBJ2-7

CDR3 protein: CASSLDLTDTQYF
CDR3 DNA: TGTGCCAGCAGCCTGGACCTCACAGATACGCAGTATTTT
D gene: -
V gene: TRBV7-3
clone size: -
J gene: TRBJ2-3

CDR3 protein: CASNPSRASTGELFF
CDR3 DNA: TGTGCCAGCAACCCATCAAGGGCGAGCACCGGGGAGCTGTTTTTT
D gene: -
V gene: TRBV11-2
clone size: -
J gene: TRBJ2-2

CDR3 protein: CSARRGGAISTEAFF
CDR3 DNA: TGCAGTGCTCGGAGAGGGGGCGCGATTTCGACTGAAGCTTTCTTT
D gene: TRBD1
V gene: TRBV20-1
clone size: few
J gene: TRBJ1-1

CDR3 protein: CSAPGVYGYTF
CDR3 DNA: TGCAGTGCCCCAGGCGTCTATGGCTACACCTTC
D gene: -
V gene: TRBV20-1
clone size: few
J gene: TRBJ1-2

CDR3 protein: CASSEGQGTNQPQHF
CDR3 DNA: TGTGCCAGCAGCGAGGGACAGGGGACCAATCAGCCCCAGCATTTT
D gene: TRBD1
V gene: TRBV7-6
clone size: -
J gene: TRBJ1-5

CDR3 protein: CASSLIGTGFLRSPLHF
CDR3 DNA: TGTGCCAGCAGTTTAATCGGGACAGGGTTCTTAAGATCACCCCTCCACTTT
D gene: TRBD1
V gene: TRBV27
clone size: -
J gene: TRBJ1-6

CDR3 protein: CAISAGLSSGANVLTF
CDR3 DNA: TGTGCCATCAGTGCGGGGTTATCCTCTGGGGCCAACGTCCTGACTTTC
D gene: -
V gene: TRBV10-3
clone size: -
J gene: TRBJ2-6

CDR3 protein: CASSPTRVGSYEQYF
CDR3 DNA: TGTGCCAGCAGTCCGACTAGGGTGGGCTCCTACGAGCAGTACTTC
D gene: -
V gene: TRBV12-3/TRBV12-4
clone size: -
J gene: TRBJ2-7

CDR3 protein: CASSLAGDQPQHF
CDR3 DNA: TGTGCCAGCAGCTTAGCTGGGGACCAGCCCCAGCATTTT
D gene: -
V gene: TRBV7-9
clone size: once
J gene: TRBJ1-5

CDR3 protein: CAISPGLGSETQYF
CDR3 DNA: TGTGCCATCAGTCCGGGACTAGGGTCGGAGACCCAGTACTTC
D gene: TRBD2
V gene: TRBV10-3
clone size: -
J gene: TRBJ2-5

CDR3 protein: CATREVGANYGYTF
CDR3 DNA: TGTGCCACCCGCGAGGTGGGGGCTAACTATGGCTACACCTTC
D gene: -
V gene: TRBV15
clone size: -
J gene: TRBJ1-2

CDR3 protein: CASSYDGRQETQYF
CDR3 DNA: TGTGCCAGCAGTTACGACGGGAGGCAAGAGACCCAGTACTTC
D gene: TRBD2
V gene: TRBV6-2/TRBV6-3
clone size: -
J gene: TRBJ2-5